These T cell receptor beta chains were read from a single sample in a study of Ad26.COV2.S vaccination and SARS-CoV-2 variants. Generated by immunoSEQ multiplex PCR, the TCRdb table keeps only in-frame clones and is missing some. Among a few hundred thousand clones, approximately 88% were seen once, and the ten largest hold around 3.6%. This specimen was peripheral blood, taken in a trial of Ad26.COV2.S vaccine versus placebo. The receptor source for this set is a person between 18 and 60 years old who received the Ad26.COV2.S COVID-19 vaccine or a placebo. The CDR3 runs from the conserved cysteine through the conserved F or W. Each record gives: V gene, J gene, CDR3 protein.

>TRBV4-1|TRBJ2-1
CASSQGRQGRNEQFF
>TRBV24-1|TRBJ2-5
CATSDIDRRGRETQYF
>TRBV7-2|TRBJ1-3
CASSLEQGRNTIYF
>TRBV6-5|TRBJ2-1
CASTPRGAGNEQFF
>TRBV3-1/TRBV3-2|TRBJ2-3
CASSQEASGLGTDTQYF
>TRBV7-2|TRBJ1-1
CASSFLQDTEAFF
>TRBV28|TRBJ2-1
CASRGEREYNEQFF
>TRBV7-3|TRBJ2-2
CASSLRSTSRTGELFF
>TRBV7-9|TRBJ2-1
CASSSVEGYNEQFF
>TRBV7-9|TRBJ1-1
CASSLHMETEAFF
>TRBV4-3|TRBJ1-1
CASSQDFRGPSTEAFF
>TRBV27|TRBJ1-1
CASSNRDSNTEAFF
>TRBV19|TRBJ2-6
CASVGANVLTF
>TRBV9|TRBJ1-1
CASSVGAKNTEAFF
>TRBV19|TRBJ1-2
CASSMGQVVGYTF
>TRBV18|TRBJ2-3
CASSPGPPGSTDTQYF
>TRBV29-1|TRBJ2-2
CSVSDTVGGELFF
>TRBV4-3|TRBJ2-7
CASSPVLNYEQYF
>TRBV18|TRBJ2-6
CASSPLGQTYSGANVLTF
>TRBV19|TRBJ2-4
CASSMPGSMKNIQYF
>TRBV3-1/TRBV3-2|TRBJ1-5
CASSQGQNNQPQHF
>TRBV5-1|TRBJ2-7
CASSLAPDSLAYEQYF
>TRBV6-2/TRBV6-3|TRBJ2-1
CASSYSRTGGGNEQFF
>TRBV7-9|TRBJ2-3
CASSSQGIGTDTQYF